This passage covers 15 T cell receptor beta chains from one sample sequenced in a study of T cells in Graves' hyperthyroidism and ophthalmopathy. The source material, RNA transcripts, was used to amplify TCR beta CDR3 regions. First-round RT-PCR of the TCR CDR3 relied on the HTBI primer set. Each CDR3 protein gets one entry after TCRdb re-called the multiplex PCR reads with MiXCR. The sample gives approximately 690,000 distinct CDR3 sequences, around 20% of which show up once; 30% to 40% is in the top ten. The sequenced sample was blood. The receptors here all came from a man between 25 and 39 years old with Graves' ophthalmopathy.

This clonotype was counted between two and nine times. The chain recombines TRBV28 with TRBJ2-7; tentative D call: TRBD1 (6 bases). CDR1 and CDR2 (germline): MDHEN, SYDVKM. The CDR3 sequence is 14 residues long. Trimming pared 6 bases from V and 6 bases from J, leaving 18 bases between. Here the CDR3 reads CASSLRNRVGEQYF. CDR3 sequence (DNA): TGTGCCAGCAGCCTGCGGAACAGGGTCGGCGAGCAGTACTTC. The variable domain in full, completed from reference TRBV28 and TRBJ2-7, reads DVKVTQSSRYLVKRTGEKVFLECVQDMDHENMFWYRQDPGLGLRLIYFSYDVKMKEKGDIPEGYSVSREKKERFSLILESASTNQTSMYLCASSLRNRVGEQYFGPGTRLTVT.

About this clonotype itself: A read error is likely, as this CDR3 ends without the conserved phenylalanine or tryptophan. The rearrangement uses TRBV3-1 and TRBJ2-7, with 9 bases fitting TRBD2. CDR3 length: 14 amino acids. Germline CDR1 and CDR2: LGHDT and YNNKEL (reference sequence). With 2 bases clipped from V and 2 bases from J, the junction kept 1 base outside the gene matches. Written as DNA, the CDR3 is TGTGCCAGCAGCCAAAGGACTAGCGCCTACGAGCAGTACCTC. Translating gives CASSQRTSAYEQYL.

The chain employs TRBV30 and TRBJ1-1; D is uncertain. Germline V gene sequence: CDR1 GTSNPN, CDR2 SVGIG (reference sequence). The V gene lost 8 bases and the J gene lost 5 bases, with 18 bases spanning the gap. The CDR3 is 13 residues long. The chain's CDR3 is CATGVALVTEAFF. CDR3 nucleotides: TGTGCCACGGGTGTTGCGTTGGTGACTGAAGCTTTCTTT.

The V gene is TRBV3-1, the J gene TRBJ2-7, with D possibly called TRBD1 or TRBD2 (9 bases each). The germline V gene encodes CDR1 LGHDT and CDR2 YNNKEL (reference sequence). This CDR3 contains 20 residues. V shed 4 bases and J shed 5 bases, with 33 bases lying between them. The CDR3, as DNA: TGTGCCAGCAGCCCGGAGGTTTACAGGGGGCTGGGACTAGCCCTCAACGAGCAGTACTTC. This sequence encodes CASSPEVYRGLGLALNEQYF.

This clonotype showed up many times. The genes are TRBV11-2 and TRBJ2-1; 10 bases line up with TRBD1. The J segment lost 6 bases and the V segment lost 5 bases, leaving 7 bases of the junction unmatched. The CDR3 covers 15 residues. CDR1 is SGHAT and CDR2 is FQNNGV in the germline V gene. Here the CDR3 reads CASSRDRGRGNEQFF. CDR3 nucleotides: TGTGCCAGCAGCCGCGACAGGGGGCGAGGCAATGAGCAGTTCTTC.

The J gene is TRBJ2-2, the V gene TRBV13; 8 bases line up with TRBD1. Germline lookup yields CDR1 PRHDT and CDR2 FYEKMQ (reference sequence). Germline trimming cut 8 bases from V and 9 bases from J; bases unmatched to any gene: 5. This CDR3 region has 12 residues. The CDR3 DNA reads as TGTGCCAGCTACAGGGGGAGCAGGGAGCTGTTTTTT. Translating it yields CASYRGSRELFF.

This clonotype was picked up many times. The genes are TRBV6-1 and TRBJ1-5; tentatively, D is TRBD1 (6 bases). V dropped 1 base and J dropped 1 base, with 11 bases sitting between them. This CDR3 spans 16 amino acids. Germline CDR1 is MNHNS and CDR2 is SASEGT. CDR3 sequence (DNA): TGTGCCAGCAGTGAAGGACGGACAGTAAGCAATCAGCCCCAGCATTTT. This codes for CASSEGRTVSNQPQHF.

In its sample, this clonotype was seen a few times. This CDR3 reads CSARAWAGPPSSWEFF. The CDR3 DNA follows: TGCAGTGCTAGAGCCTGGGCGGGACCACCCTCGAGCTGGGAGTTCTTC. J is TRBJ2-1 and V is TRBV20-1; the D gene is possibly TRBD2 (6 bases). V was clipped by 1 base and J by 14 bases, with 27 bases between them. Germline CDR1 is DFQATT and CDR2 is SNEGSKA (reference sequence). The CDR3 sequence is 16 residues long.

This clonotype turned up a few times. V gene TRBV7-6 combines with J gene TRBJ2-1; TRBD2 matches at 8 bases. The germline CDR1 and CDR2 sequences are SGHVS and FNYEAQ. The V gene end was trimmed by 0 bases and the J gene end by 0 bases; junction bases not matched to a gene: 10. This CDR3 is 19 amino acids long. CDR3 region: CASSLAAGGTSNSYNEQFF. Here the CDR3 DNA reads TGTGCCAGCAGCTTAGCGGCGGGAGGAACAAGTAACTCCTACAATGAGCAGTTCTTC.

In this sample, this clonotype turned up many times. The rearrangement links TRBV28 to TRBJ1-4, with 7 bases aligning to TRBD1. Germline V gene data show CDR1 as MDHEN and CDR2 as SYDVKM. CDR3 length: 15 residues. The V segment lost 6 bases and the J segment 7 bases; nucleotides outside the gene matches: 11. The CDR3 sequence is CASSNTQGGGEKLFF. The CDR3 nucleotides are TGTGCCAGCAGCAACACCCAGGGGGGTGGTGAAAAACTGTTTTTT.

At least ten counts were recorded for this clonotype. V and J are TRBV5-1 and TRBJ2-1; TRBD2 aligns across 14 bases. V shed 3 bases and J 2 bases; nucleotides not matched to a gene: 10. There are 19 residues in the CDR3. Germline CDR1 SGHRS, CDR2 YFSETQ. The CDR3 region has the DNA TGCGCCAGCAGCTCGGGACTAGCGGGAGTGTCGTCTCCCTACAATGAGCAGTTCTTC. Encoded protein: CASSSGLAGVSSPYNEQFF.

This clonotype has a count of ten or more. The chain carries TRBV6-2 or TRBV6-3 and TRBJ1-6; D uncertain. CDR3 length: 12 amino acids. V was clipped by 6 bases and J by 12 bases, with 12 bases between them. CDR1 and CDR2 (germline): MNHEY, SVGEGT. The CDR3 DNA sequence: TGTGCCAGCAGAGGAGGCGCGCAACCCCTCCACTTT. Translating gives CASRGGAQPLHF.

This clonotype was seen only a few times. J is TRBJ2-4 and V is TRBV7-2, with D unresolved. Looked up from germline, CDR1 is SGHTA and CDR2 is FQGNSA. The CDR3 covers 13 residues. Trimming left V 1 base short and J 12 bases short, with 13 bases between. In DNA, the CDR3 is TGTGCCAGCAGCTTAGAGGCTCACCGTACTCAGTACTTC. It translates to CASSLEAHRTQYF.

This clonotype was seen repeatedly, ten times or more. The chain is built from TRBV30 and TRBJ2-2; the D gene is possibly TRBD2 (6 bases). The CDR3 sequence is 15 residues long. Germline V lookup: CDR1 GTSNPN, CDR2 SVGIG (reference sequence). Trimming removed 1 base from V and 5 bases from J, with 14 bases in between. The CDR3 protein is CAWSASSAWTGELFF. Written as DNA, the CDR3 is TGTGCCTGGAGTGCGTCTAGCGCCTGGACCGGGGAGCTGTTTTTT.

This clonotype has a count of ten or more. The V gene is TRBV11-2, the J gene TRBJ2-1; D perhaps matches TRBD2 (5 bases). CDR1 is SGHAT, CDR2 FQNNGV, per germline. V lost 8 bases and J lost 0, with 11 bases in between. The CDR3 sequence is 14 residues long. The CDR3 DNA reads TGTGCCAGCCTTAGAGGGTACTCCTACAATGAGCAGTTCTTC. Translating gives CASLRGYSYNEQFF. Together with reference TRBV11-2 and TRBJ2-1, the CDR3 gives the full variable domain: EAGVAQSPRYKIIEKRQSVAFWCNPISGHATLYWYQQILGQGPKLLIQFQNNGVVDDSQLPKDRFSAERLKGVDSTLKIQPAKLEDSAVYLCASLRGYSYNEQFFGPGTRLTVL.